This is a list of T cell receptor beta chains from one sample in a study of blood T cell repertoires in COVID-19. Using immunoSEQ multiplex PCR, the repertoire was profiled, and TCRdb retains in-frame clones only, with some absent. The sample consists of 450,000 to 500,000 clones, about 85% of them appearing once. The material sequenced was PBMCs or T cells enriched from blood (not recorded which). These receptors all stem from a woman aged 18-29 years who had recovered from COVID-19. Both conserved end residues are part of each CDR3. Each record gives: V gene, J gene, clone size, CDR3 length, D gene, CDR3 DNA, CDR3 protein. D genes are given only for firm matches. Clone size is not always given. Where it is, it says once, few, many or a class for expanded clones.

v_gene: TRBV10-1
j_gene: TRBJ1-4
abundance: -
len: 14
d_gene: TRBD1
CDR3nt: TGCGCCAGCAGTTCCGGGACAGGGGAAGAAAAACTGTTTTTT
CDR3aa: CASSSGTGEEKLFF

v_gene: TRBV7-2
j_gene: TRBJ2-1
abundance: once
len: 15
d_gene: -
CDR3nt: TGTGCCAGCAGCATCCTATCGGGACTTAGAAATGAGCAGTTCTTC
CDR3aa: CASSILSGLRNEQFF

v_gene: TRBV6-5
j_gene: TRBJ1-1
abundance: -
len: 14
d_gene: -
CDR3nt: TGTGCCAGCAGTTGGCGACAGGTGAACACTGAAGCTTTCTTT
CDR3aa: CASSWRQVNTEAFF

v_gene: TRBV10-3
j_gene: TRBJ1-6
abundance: -
len: 14
d_gene: -
CDR3nt: TGTGCCATCAGATTGACACCTGTTGATTCACCCCTCCACTTT
CDR3aa: CAIRLTPVDSPLHF

v_gene: TRBV5-4
j_gene: TRBJ1-2
abundance: -
len: 15
d_gene: TRBD1
CDR3nt: TGTGCCAGCAGCTGGGACAGGGCTTCTAACTATGGCTACACCTTC
CDR3aa: CASSWDRASNYGYTF

v_gene: TRBV3-1/TRBV3-2
j_gene: TRBJ1-1
abundance: -
len: 13
d_gene: -
CDR3nt: TGTGCCAGCAGCCAAGATGGGGGGACTGAAGCTTTCTTT
CDR3aa: CASSQDGGTEAFF

v_gene: TRBV3-1/TRBV3-2
j_gene: TRBJ2-3
abundance: -
len: 14
d_gene: TRBD1
CDR3nt: TGTGCCAGCAGTCGGGACAGGGGCACAGATACGCAGTATTTT
CDR3aa: CASSRDRGTDTQYF

v_gene: TRBV2
j_gene: TRBJ1-2
abundance: -
len: 15
d_gene: -
CDR3nt: TGTGCCAGCAGCCCGAGCAGACAGGCCAACTATGGCTACACCTTC
CDR3aa: CASSPSRQANYGYTF

v_gene: TRBV11-2
j_gene: TRBJ2-1
abundance: -
len: 11
d_gene: TRBD2
CDR3nt: TGTGCCAGCAGCCGTGACGGGGGGAAGTTCTTC
CDR3aa: CASSRDGGKFF

v_gene: TRBV4-1
j_gene: TRBJ2-5
abundance: once
len: 18
d_gene: TRBD2
CDR3nt: TGCGCCAGCAGCCAAGATTTGCTAGCGGGGGGGCTCAGGGAGACCCAGTACTTC
CDR3aa: CASSQDLLAGGLRETQYF

v_gene: TRBV29-1
j_gene: TRBJ1-1
abundance: -
len: 19
d_gene: TRBD1
CDR3nt: TGCAGCGTTGTAATACGGACAGGGGGCCTTCCGACCCTGAACACTGAAGCTTTCTTT
CDR3aa: CSVVIRTGGLPTLNTEAFF

v_gene: TRBV30
j_gene: TRBJ1-1
abundance: -
len: 12
d_gene: -
CDR3nt: TGTGCCTGGAGCCCAATATTCGGTTCCGGGTTCTTT
CDR3aa: CAWSPIFGSGFF

v_gene: TRBV6-5
j_gene: TRBJ1-3
abundance: -
len: 14
d_gene: -
CDR3nt: TGTGCCAGCAGCGGCGATCCGACAGGAAACACCATATATTTT
CDR3aa: CASSGDPTGNTIYF

v_gene: TRBV4-1
j_gene: TRBJ2-7
abundance: -
len: 14
d_gene: -
CDR3nt: TGCGCCAGCAGCCAAGAAGAGGGAGTCGAAGAGCAGTACTTC
CDR3aa: CASSQEEGVEEQYF

v_gene: TRBV30
j_gene: TRBJ2-3
abundance: -
len: 13
d_gene: TRBD1
CDR3nt: TGTGCCTGGAGCGGGGACAGCTTCCCTACGCAGTATTTT
CDR3aa: CAWSGDSFPTQYF

v_gene: TRBV7-2
j_gene: TRBJ1-2
abundance: -
len: 15
d_gene: -
CDR3nt: TGTGCCAGCAGCTTATCTCCCAGGGTAAACTATGGCTACACCTTC
CDR3aa: CASSLSPRVNYGYTF

v_gene: TRBV3-1/TRBV3-2
j_gene: TRBJ1-5
abundance: -
len: 16
d_gene: TRBD1
CDR3nt: TGTGCCAGCAGCCAAGGGGGGACAGGGATAAATCAGCCCCAGCATTTT
CDR3aa: CASSQGGTGINQPQHF

v_gene: TRBV4-2
j_gene: TRBJ2-3
abundance: -
len: 17
d_gene: -
CDR3nt: TGTGCCAGCAGCCAAGATGTCGGTTTGGGGGGTACAGATACGCAGTATTTT
CDR3aa: CASSQDVGLGGTDTQYF

v_gene: TRBV2
j_gene: TRBJ1-3
abundance: few
len: 15
d_gene: -
CDR3nt: TGTGCCAGCAGAGCGCAGACCAGTTCTGGAAACACCATATATTTT
CDR3aa: CASRAQTSSGNTIYF

v_gene: TRBV28
j_gene: TRBJ2-3
abundance: -
len: 19
d_gene: TRBD2
CDR3nt: TGTGCCAGCAGTTTAATCGGGACTAGCGGGGGCCTTAGCACAGATACGCAGTATTTT
CDR3aa: CASSLIGTSGGLSTDTQYF

v_gene: TRBV5-1
j_gene: TRBJ1-1
abundance: -
len: 15
d_gene: -
CDR3nt: TGCGCCAGCAGCTTGGATGGGGGCCTGAACACTGAAGCTTTCTTT
CDR3aa: CASSLDGGLNTEAFF

v_gene: TRBV11-2
j_gene: TRBJ2-2
abundance: -
len: 13
d_gene: -
CDR3nt: TGTGCCAGCAGCTTAGATCGGGGCGGGGAGCTGTTTTTT
CDR3aa: CASSLDRGGELFF

v_gene: TRBV2
j_gene: TRBJ2-7
abundance: few
len: 14
d_gene: -
CDR3nt: TGTGCCAGCAGTGGACTCCTTTCCTTCTACGAGCAGTACTTC
CDR3aa: CASSGLLSFYEQYF

v_gene: TRBV5-4
j_gene: TRBJ2-5
abundance: -
len: 15
d_gene: -
CDR3nt: TGTGCCAGCAGCCCCAACCCCGGGGTCCAAGAGACCCAGTACTTC
CDR3aa: CASSPNPGVQETQYF

v_gene: TRBV27
j_gene: TRBJ1-1
abundance: -
len: 17
d_gene: TRBD1
CDR3nt: TGTGCCAGCAGTTCAAGGACAGGGAGCTACCTTATATCTGAAGCTTTCTTT
CDR3aa: CASSSRTGSYLISEAFF

v_gene: TRBV4-1
j_gene: TRBJ2-1
abundance: -
len: 15
d_gene: TRBD2
CDR3nt: TGCGCCAGCAGCTCCGGACTAGCGGGGGGGAATGAGCAGTTCTTC
CDR3aa: CASSSGLAGGNEQFF

v_gene: TRBV4-1
j_gene: TRBJ1-2
abundance: -
len: 15
d_gene: -
CDR3nt: TGCGCCAGCAGCCCCCTCCTGGGGGGTTTGGATGGCTACACCTTC
CDR3aa: CASSPLLGGLDGYTF

v_gene: TRBV19
j_gene: TRBJ1-1
abundance: -
len: 15
d_gene: -
CDR3nt: TGTGCCAGTAGACCGACAGGATTAGTGAACACTGAAGCTTTCTTT
CDR3aa: CASRPTGLVNTEAFF

v_gene: TRBV7-3
j_gene: TRBJ2-5
abundance: once
len: 13
d_gene: -
CDR3nt: TGTGCCAGCAGCCCCAGACTCCAAGAGACCCAGTACTTC
CDR3aa: CASSPRLQETQYF

v_gene: TRBV9
j_gene: TRBJ2-1
abundance: -
len: 13
d_gene: -
CDR3nt: TGTGCCAGCAGACGGACAGAACGAGATGAGCAGTTCTTC
CDR3aa: CASRRTERDEQFF

v_gene: TRBV10-1
j_gene: TRBJ2-3
abundance: -
len: 13
d_gene: -
CDR3nt: TGCGCCAGCAGTGAGTCGTGGGGCGATACGCAGTATTTT
CDR3aa: CASSESWGDTQYF

v_gene: TRBV5-4
j_gene: TRBJ2-1
abundance: -
len: 16
d_gene: TRBD2
CDR3nt: TGTGCCAGCAGCCCTCTAGCGGGGGGCCCTTACAATGAGCAGTTCTTC
CDR3aa: CASSPLAGGPYNEQFF

v_gene: TRBV7-9
j_gene: TRBJ1-1
abundance: -
len: 14
d_gene: -
CDR3nt: TGTGCCAGCAGCTTAGGCAGTTCGAACACTGAAGCTTTCTTT
CDR3aa: CASSLGSSNTEAFF

v_gene: TRBV4-1
j_gene: TRBJ2-2
abundance: -
len: 14
d_gene: -
CDR3nt: TGCGCCAGCAGCTTTCGGTCCCACACCGGGGAGCTGTTTTTT
CDR3aa: CASSFRSHTGELFF

v_gene: TRBV7-2
j_gene: TRBJ2-1
abundance: -
len: 17
d_gene: TRBD2
CDR3nt: TGTGCCAGCAGCCCTCGATCAACTAGCGGGGAGGGAAATGAGCAGTTCTTC
CDR3aa: CASSPRSTSGEGNEQFF

v_gene: TRBV9
j_gene: TRBJ1-6
abundance: -
len: 14
d_gene: -
CDR3nt: TGTGCCAGCAGCGTAGAAGAGGTTAATTCACCCCTCCACTTT
CDR3aa: CASSVEEVNSPLHF

v_gene: TRBV9
j_gene: TRBJ1-6
abundance: -
len: 13
d_gene: -
CDR3nt: TGTGCCAGCAGCGTAGGTCCCAGTTCACCCCTCCACTTT
CDR3aa: CASSVGPSSPLHF

v_gene: TRBV19
j_gene: TRBJ1-2
abundance: -
len: 14
d_gene: TRBD1
CDR3nt: TGTGCCAGTAGTTTAGGGACAGGCAACTATGGCTACACCTTC
CDR3aa: CASSLGTGNYGYTF

v_gene: TRBV18
j_gene: TRBJ1-1
abundance: once
len: 16
d_gene: -
CDR3nt: TGTGCCAGCTCACCACCCCCGGACAGCGAATACACTGAAGCTTTCTTT
CDR3aa: CASSPPPDSEYTEAFF

v_gene: TRBV19
j_gene: TRBJ2-3
abundance: -
len: 13
d_gene: -
CDR3nt: TGTGCCAGTAGTAAACAACTGAGGGATACGCAGTATTTT
CDR3aa: CASSKQLRDTQYF

v_gene: TRBV4-1
j_gene: TRBJ2-1
abundance: -
len: 20
d_gene: TRBD2
CDR3nt: TGCGCCAGCAGCCAAGATTACAGGGTGGGACTAGCGGGGGGGCTCGATGAGCAGTTCTTC
CDR3aa: CASSQDYRVGLAGGLDEQFF

v_gene: TRBV7-9
j_gene: TRBJ2-5
abundance: -
len: 15
d_gene: TRBD2
CDR3nt: TGTGCCAGCAGCTTAGGAGCGGGGGGACAAGAGACCCAGTACTTC
CDR3aa: CASSLGAGGQETQYF

v_gene: TRBV28
j_gene: TRBJ1-2
abundance: once
len: 14
d_gene: -
CDR3nt: TGTGCCAGCAGTTCGACCGGGAGTAACTATGGCTACACCTTC
CDR3aa: CASSSTGSNYGYTF

v_gene: TRBV10-3
j_gene: TRBJ2-1
abundance: -
len: 14
d_gene: -
CDR3nt: TGTGCCATCAGTGAGCCTGGGACAACAGATGAGCAGTTCTTC
CDR3aa: CAISEPGTTDEQFF

v_gene: TRBV19
j_gene: TRBJ1-1
abundance: -
len: 15
d_gene: -
CDR3nt: TGTGCCAGTAGTATTCCCCGGACAGTGTCGACTGAAGCTTTCTTT
CDR3aa: CASSIPRTVSTEAFF

v_gene: TRBV27
j_gene: TRBJ1-4
abundance: -
len: 13
d_gene: TRBD1
CDR3nt: TGTGCCAGCAGTCCCCAGGGGGGAGAAAAACTGTTTTTT
CDR3aa: CASSPQGGEKLFF

v_gene: TRBV19
j_gene: TRBJ1-5
abundance: -
len: 14
d_gene: -
CDR3nt: TGTGCCAGTAGTATGTCTGCAGGTGATCAGCCCCAGCATTTT
CDR3aa: CASSMSAGDQPQHF

v_gene: TRBV7-9
j_gene: TRBJ2-5
abundance: -
len: 16
d_gene: TRBD2
CDR3nt: TGTGCCAGCAGCCATTCTAGCGGGGGAATTTTGGAGACCCAGTACTTC
CDR3aa: CASSHSSGGILETQYF

v_gene: TRBV6-5
j_gene: TRBJ1-4
abundance: -
len: 15
d_gene: -
CDR3nt: TGTGCCAGCAGTTTTTCAGGGGCAAGTAATGAAAAACTGTTTTTT
CDR3aa: CASSFSGASNEKLFF

v_gene: TRBV2
j_gene: TRBJ1-3
abundance: -
len: 14
d_gene: -
CDR3nt: TGTGCCAGCAGTGCACAGGGCGCGGGAAACACCATATATTTT
CDR3aa: CASSAQGAGNTIYF

v_gene: TRBV5-4
j_gene: TRBJ2-1
abundance: once
len: 16
d_gene: -
CDR3nt: TGTGCCAGCAGCTTGGGGCCAGAAACCTCCTACAATGAGCAGTTCTTC
CDR3aa: CASSLGPETSYNEQFF

v_gene: TRBV5-1
j_gene: TRBJ2-2
abundance: -
len: 12
d_gene: -
CDR3nt: TGCGCCAGCAGCTCCGTCAGCGGGGAGCTGTTTTTT
CDR3aa: CASSSVSGELFF

v_gene: TRBV5-1
j_gene: TRBJ1-3
abundance: -
len: 15
d_gene: -
CDR3nt: TGCGCCAGCAGCTTGGGGGGGCCCTCTGGAAACACCATATATTTT
CDR3aa: CASSLGGPSGNTIYF

v_gene: TRBV7-6
j_gene: TRBJ1-2
abundance: -
len: 13
d_gene: -
CDR3nt: TGTGCCAGCAGCTTATATCAGAACTATGGCTACACCTTC
CDR3aa: CASSLYQNYGYTF

v_gene: TRBV3-1/TRBV3-2
j_gene: TRBJ1-2
abundance: -
len: 13
d_gene: TRBD1
CDR3nt: TGTGCCAGCAGCCGAAGACAGGGTGGTGGCTACACCTTC
CDR3aa: CASSRRQGGGYTF

v_gene: TRBV18
j_gene: TRBJ1-1
abundance: -
len: 16
d_gene: -
CDR3nt: TGTGCCAGCTCACCTCCGGGTCCCGTTGTGAACACTGAAGCTTTCTTT
CDR3aa: CASSPPGPVVNTEAFF

v_gene: TRBV15
j_gene: TRBJ1-1
abundance: -
len: 14
d_gene: -
CDR3nt: TGTGCCACCAGCAGTAACACAGGGAACACTGAAGCTTTCTTT
CDR3aa: CATSSNTGNTEAFF